Listed below are T cell receptor beta chains from one sample, sequenced in a study of T cells in Graves' hyperthyroidism and ophthalmopathy. One entry per CDR3 protein results from TCRdb running MiXCR on the multiplex PCR reads. In the table there are approximately 710,000 distinct CDR3 sequences, 15% to 20% of which are singletons. The sequenced sample consisted of blood. These receptor sequences come from a man aged 45-65 years with Graves' hyperthyroidism. The conserved cysteine and the conserved F or W are not part of the CDR3 here.

v_call | cdr3_aa
TRBV20-1 | SASSATRAEAF
TRBV5-1 | ASSLDDYEQY
TRBV7-6 | ASSLELAGAMADTQY
TRBV7-2 | ASSPQPGLAGSYEQY
TRBV25-1 | ASSAPNYNSPLH
TRBV4-3 | ASSQVMADTEAF
TRBV9 | ASSFAGGGPSTDTQY
TRBV12-3/TRBV12-4 | ASSFRGADTEAF
TRBV7-2 | ASSRLRSSYNEQF
TRBV29-1 | SVAGLAGGRYEQY
TRBV2 | ASRVPTGYEQY
TRBV28 | ASSPSGRAGNEQF
TRBV7-9 | ASSLEWGGESSYNEQF
TRBV13 | ASSPREGLAGTNEQF